Below, 9 T cell receptor beta chains from the same sample are listed, as sequenced in a study of OX40 agonist ivuxolimab in advanced cancers. Here immunoSEQ multiplex PCR was the method, and the copy in TCRdb shows in-frame clones only, minus some. This repertoire shows about 69,000 clones, 90% found once; its top ten account for roughly 10%. Specimen: CD4+ or CD8+ T cells sorted from blood, collected in a trial of the OX40 agonist ivuxolimab. The receptors stem from an adult with an advanced solid tumor such as melanoma, head and neck, liver or kidney cancer.

V and J are TRBV29-1 and TRBJ2-5, with D tentatively TRBD1 (5 bases). With 5 bases removed from V and 3 bases from J, the gap between germline ends came to 16 bases. Germline values: CDR1 SQVTM, CDR2 ANQGSEA. The CDR3 is 14 amino acids. This chain's CDR3 is CSVYRQSIKETQYF. The CDR3 DNA reads TGCAGCGTTTATAGACAGTCTATAAAAGAGACCCAGTACTTC.

This chain uses TRBV6-6 with TRBJ2-5; D might be TRBD1 or TRBD2, each matching 6 bases. This CDR3 spans 12 amino acids. Trimming removed 5 bases at V and 5 bases at J, with 9 bases between. CDR1 MNHNY and CDR2 SVGAGI come from the germline V gene (reference sequence). CDR3 region: CASSAGHETQYF. The CDR3 DNA follows: TGTGCCAGCAGTGCGGGACACGAGACCCAGTACTTC.

This chain connects TRBV6-5 to TRBJ2-7; maybe TRBD1 (6 bases). Trimming removed 2 bases at V and 0 bases at J, with 8 bases between. The CDR3 spans 14 residues. Germline V gene sequence: CDR1 MNHEY, CDR2 SVGAGI. This chain's CDR3 is CASSYLRGSYEQYF. For the CDR3, the DNA is TGTGCCAGCAGTTACCTCAGGGGCTCCTACGAGCAGTACTTC.

This rearrangement joins TRBV7-9 to TRBJ2-3; D not certain. The germline V and J ends were trimmed by 0 bases and 4 bases, with 14 bases remaining between them. The length of the CDR3 is 16 residues. Germline V gene data show CDR1 as SEHNR and CDR2 as FQNEAQ (reference sequence). CDR3 residues: CASSLAAGPGPDTQYF. CDR3 DNA: TGTGCCAGCAGCTTAGCGGCCGGGCCTGGGCCAGATACGCAGTATTTT.

The chain uses TRBV7-2 and TRBJ2-6; 9 bases align to TRBD1. The germline V gene has CDR1 SGHTA and CDR2 FQGNSA. V trimming: 4 bases; J trimming: 0 bases; junction bases outside the gene matches: 4. The CDR3 is made up of 17 amino acids. CDR3 bases: TGTGCCAGCAGCTCGGGACAGGGAAGCTCTGGGGCCAACGTCCTGACTTTC. Amino acid sequence: CASSSGQGSSGANVLTF.

As concerns this clone: At one of its ends the junction is not consistent with the germline gene, which may arise from a read error. The chain combines TRBV7-9 with TRBJ2-1; no clear D. Germline values: CDR1 SEHNR, CDR2 FQNEAQ (reference sequence). This CDR3 has 15 amino acids. The CDR3 nucleotides read TGTGCCAGCAACTTAGTACCCGAGCAACAACATGAGCAGTTCTTC. It is translated as CASNLVPEQQHEQFF.

This chain connects TRBV11-1 to TRBJ2-6, with TRBD2 matching 11 bases. The CDR3 consists of 19 residues. V lost 1 base, J lost 0 bases, and 5 bases stayed unmatched. In germline, CDR1 is SGHAT, CDR2 FQDESV (reference sequence). CDR3 in DNA: TGTGCCAGCAGCTTAGGGGGACTAGCGGCATTCTCTGGGGCCAACGTCCTGACTTTC. Its translation: CASSLGGLAAFSGANVLTF.

The CDR3 sequence: CASQGARTDTQYF. The CDR3 DNA is TGCGCCAGCCAGGGGGCCCGCACAGATACGCAGTATTTT. The chain carries TRBV10-1 and TRBJ2-3; 8 bases fit TRBD1. Germline trimming cut 8 bases from V and 1 base from J; bases unmatched to any gene: 2. The CDR3 sequence is 13 residues long. Germline loops: CDR1 WNHNN, CDR2 SYGVQD (reference sequence).

This chain uses TRBV14 with TRBJ2-7, with TRBD2 as a possible D gene (5 bases). CDR1 and CDR2 (germline): SGHDN, FVKESK. The CDR3 loop spans 12 amino acids. Trimming took off 4 bases at V and 3 bases at J, with 7 bases between the two ends. CDR3 nucleotides: TGTGCCAGCAGCCGGACTTTCTACGAGCAGTACTTC. This translates into CASSRTFYEQYF.